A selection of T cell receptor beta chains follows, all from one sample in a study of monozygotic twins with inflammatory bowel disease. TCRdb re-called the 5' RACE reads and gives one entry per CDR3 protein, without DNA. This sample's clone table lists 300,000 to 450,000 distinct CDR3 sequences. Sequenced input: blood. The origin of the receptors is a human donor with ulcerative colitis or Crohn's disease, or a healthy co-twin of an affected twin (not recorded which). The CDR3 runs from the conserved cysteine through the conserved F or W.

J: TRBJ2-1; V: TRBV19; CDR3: CASTVLLGAYEQFF
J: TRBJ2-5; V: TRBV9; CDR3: CASTVESGTQYF
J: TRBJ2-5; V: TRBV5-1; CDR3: CASSLAPMGQTNQETQYF
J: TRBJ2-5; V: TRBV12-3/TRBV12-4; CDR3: CASSKTGDQETQYF
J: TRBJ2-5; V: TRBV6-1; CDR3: CASSGYRVGETQYF
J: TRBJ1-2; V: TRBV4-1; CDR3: CASSQSQANYGYTF
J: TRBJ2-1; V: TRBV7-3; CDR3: CASSLRPVSFGEQFF
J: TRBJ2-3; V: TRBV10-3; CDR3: CATRSSGGTDTQYF
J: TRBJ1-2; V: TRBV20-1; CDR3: CSARVGGSKGYTF
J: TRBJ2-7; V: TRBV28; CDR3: CASRGTGFGYEQYF
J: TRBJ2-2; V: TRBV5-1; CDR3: CASSLDTSTYAGELFF
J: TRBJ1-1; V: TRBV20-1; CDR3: CSAHQLPDAEAFF
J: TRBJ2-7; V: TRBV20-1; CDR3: CSARHPRTFSYEQYF
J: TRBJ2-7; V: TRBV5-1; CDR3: CASSLGQDFREQYF
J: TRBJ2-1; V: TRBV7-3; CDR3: CASSFDRGENEQFF
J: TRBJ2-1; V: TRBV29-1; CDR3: CSASGGALYNEQFF
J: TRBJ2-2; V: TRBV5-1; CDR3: CASSPRGRGNIRTGELFF
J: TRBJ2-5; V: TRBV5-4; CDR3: CASSPGGQETQYF
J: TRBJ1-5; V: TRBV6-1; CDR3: CASSPDRGENQPQHF
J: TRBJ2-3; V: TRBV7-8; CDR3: CASSLPSGGPSTDTQYF
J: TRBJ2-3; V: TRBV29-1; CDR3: CSVTGLAGGHLTDTQYF
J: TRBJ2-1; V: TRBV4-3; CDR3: CASSQDQQGREQFF
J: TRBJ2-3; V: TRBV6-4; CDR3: CASSDDGSTDTQYF
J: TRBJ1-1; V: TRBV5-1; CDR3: CASSQDKATEAFF
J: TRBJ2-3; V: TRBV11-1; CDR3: CASSPITAGGLAQDTQYF
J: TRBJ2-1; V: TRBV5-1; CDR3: CASSLRGIRNEQFF
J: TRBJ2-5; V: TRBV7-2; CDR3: CASSAESSGGAWETQYF
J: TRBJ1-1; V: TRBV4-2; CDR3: CASSQPDGFTEAFF
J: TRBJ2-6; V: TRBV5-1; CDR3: CASRILNRGPGANVLTF
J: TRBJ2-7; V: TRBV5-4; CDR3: CASSPRGRLALSSYEQYF
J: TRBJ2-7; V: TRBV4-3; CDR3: CANPPGQGYEQYF
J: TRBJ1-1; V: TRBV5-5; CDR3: CASEQGWNTEAFF
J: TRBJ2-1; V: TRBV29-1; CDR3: CSGGDRAYNEQFF
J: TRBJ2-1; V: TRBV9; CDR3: CASSVVGRKGNEQFF
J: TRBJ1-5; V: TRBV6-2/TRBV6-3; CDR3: CASSRIIYQPQHF
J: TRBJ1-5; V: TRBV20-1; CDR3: CSASSRGLRNQPQHF
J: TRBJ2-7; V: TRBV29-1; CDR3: CSVLTSGSYEQYF
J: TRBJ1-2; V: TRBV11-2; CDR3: CASSLQPWTNYGYTF
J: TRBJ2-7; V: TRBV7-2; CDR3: CASSLALGTSGGFYEQYF
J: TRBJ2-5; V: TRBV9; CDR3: CASSAPTGGETQYF
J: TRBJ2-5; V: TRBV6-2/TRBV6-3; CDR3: CASKGKHPTEQETQYF
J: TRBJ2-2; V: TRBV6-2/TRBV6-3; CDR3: CASSYSLQRNGELFF
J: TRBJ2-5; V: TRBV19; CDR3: CASSDKIGCQYF
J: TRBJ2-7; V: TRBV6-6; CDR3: CASSNLGEQYF
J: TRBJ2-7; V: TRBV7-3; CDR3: CASSLYGTSTYEQYF
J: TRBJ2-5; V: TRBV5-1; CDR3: CASSLEGQDTGTQYF
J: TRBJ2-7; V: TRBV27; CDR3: CASRAKDGPTYEQYF